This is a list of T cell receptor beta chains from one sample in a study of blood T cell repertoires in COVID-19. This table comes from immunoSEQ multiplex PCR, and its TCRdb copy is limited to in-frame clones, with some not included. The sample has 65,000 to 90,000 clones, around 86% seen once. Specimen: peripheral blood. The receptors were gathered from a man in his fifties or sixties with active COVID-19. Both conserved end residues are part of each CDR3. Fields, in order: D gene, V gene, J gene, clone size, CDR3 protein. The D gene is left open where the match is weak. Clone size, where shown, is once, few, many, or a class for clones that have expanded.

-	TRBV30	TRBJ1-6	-	CAWTPDRAASPLHF
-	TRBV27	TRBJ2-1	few	CASSLDYPIYNEQFF
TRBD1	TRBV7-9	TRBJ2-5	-	CASSLEGQDPRETQYF
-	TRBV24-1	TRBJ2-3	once	CATSGELRDTQYF
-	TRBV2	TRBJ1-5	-	CASRVDKHSNQPQHF
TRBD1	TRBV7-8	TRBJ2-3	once	CASSVGAGGSTDTQYF
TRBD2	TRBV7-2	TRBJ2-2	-	CASSPTSGGVYTGELFF
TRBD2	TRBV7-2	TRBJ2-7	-	CASSLTRENEQYF
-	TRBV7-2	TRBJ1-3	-	CASSLSPRQERNTIYF
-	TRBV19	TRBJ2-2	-	CASSIQTEITGELFF
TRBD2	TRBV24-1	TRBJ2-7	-	CATSETSGRGNYEQYF
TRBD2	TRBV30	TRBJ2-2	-	CAWGTGTRATGELFF
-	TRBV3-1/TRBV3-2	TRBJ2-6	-	CASSQGGAGANVLTF
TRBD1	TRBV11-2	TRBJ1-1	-	CASSLIQGGTEAFF
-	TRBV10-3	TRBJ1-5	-	CAISVTGNQPQHF
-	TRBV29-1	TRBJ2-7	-	CSVGGMGSEQYF
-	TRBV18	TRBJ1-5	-	CASSADGSHNQPQHF
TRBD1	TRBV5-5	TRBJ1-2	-	CASSPGQGASYGYTF
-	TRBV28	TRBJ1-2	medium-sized	CASSLRAARGNYGYTF
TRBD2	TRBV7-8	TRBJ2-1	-	CASSLKAGGHTDGEQFF
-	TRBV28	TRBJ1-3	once	CASRGGQGDAIYF
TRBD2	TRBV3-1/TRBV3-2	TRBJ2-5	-	CASRLAGATQETQYF
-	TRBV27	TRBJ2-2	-	CASSLSDSREKITGELFF
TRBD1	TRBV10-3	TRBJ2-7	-	CAIKGTGLGYEQYF
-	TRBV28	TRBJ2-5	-	CASSLSWWGGRETQYF
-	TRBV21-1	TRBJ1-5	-	CASSTDRGVYSNQPQHF
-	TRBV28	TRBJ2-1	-	CASSLLRGEQFF
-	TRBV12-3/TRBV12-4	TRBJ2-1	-	CASSGIGGKQFF
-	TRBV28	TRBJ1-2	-	CASNPWGNYGYTF
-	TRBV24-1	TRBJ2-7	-	CATSPGGSSYEQYF